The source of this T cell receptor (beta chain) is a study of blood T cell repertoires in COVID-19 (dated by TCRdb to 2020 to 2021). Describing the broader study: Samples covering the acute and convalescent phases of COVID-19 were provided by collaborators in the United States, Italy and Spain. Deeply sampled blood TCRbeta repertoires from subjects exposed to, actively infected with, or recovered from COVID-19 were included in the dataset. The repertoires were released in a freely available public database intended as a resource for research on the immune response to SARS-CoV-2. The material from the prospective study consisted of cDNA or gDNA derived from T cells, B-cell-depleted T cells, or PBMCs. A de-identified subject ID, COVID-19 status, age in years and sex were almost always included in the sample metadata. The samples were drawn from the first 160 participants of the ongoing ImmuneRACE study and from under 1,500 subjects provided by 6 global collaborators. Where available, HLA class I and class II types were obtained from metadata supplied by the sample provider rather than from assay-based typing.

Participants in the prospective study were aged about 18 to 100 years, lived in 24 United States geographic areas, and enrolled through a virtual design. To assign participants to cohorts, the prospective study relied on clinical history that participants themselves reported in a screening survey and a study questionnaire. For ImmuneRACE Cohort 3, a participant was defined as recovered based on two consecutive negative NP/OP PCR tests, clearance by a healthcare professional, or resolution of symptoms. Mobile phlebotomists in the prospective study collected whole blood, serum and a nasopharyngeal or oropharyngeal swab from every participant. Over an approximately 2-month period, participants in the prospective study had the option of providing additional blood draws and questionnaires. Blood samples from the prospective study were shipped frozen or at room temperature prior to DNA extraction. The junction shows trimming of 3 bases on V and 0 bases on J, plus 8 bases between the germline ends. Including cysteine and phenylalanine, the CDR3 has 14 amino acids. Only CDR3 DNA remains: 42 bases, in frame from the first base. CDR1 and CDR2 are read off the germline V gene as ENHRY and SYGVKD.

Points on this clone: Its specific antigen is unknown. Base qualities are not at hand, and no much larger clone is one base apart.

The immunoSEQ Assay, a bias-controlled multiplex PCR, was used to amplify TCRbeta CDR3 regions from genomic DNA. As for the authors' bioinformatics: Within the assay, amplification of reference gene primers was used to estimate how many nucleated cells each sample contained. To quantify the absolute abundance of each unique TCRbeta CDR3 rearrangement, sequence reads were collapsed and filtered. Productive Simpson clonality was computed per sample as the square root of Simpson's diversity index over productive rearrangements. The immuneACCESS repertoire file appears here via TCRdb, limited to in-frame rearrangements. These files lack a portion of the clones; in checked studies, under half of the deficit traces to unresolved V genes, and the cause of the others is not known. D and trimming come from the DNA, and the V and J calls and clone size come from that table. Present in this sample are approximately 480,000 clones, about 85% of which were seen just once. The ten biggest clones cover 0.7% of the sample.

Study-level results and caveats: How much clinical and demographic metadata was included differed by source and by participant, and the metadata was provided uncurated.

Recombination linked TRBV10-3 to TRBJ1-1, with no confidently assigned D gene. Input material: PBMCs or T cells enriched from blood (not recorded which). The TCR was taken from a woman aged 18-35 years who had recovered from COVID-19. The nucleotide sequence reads TGTGCCATCAGTGAAACCCCAGTGAACACTGAAGCTTTCTTT. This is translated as CAISETPVNTEAFF.